The 20 T cell receptor beta chains presented below share a single source sample, sequenced in a study of blood T cells in healthy people across ages. For the second PCR, which ran for 7 to 11 cycles, a sample-barcoded 5' primer and a J-beta primer mix were used. TCRdb called the 5' RACE reads again in MiXCR, with one record for every CDR3 protein. Here the sample spans 890,000 or so distinct CDR3 sequences, about 62% being singletons. The specimen sequenced was blood. The receptors originated from a man aged 30 to 45 in good health.

The chain is built from TRBV4-3 and TRBJ1-2; unclear D gene. V dropped 0 bases and J dropped 8 bases, with 16 bases sitting between them. Per germline, CDR1 LGHNA and CDR2 YSLEER. This CDR3 contains 15 residues. The CDR3 region has the DNA TGCGCCAGCAGCCAAGAATTGGTCGGGTGGAAGGGCTACACCTTC. It is translated as CASSQELVGWKGYTF.

The rearrangement uses TRBV29-1 and TRBJ2-3; 7 nucleotides agree with TRBD2. CDR3 length: 14 amino acids. Trimming cost V 8 bases and J 3 bases; bases outside gene matches: 11. Germline CDR1 reads SQVTM; CDR2 reads ANQGSEA. CDR3 protein: CSSWGGLGTDTQYF. The CDR3 bases are TGCAGCTCTTGGGGCGGACTAGGAACAGATACGCAGTATTTT.

V gene TRBV7-9 combines with J gene TRBJ1-2, with no clear D. This CDR3 contains 15 residues. CDR1 SEHNR and CDR2 FQNEAQ come from the germline V gene (reference sequence). V was shortened by 0 bases and J by 7 bases, with 15 bases between the two germline ends. The CDR3 loop reads CASSLAEGTHRGYTF. The CDR3 coding sequence is TGTGCCAGCAGCTTAGCGGAGGGAACCCATCGTGGCTACACCTTC. The full variable domain, its missing parts supplied by reference TRBV7-9 and TRBJ1-2, is DTGVSQNPRHKITKRGQNVTFRCDPISEHNRLYWYRQTLGQGPEFLTYFQNEAQLEKSRLLSDRFSAERPKGSFSTLEIQRTEQGDSAMYLCASSLAEGTHRGYTFGSGTRLTVV.

This chain links TRBV10-3 with TRBJ2-7; D may be TRBD1 (5 bases). The V end was cut by 3 bases, the J end by 5 bases, with 14 bases between. This CDR3 contains 14 residues. Germline-derived CDR1 and CDR2 are ENHRY and SYGVKD. The CDR3 is CAISDPRVSHEQYF. CDR3 DNA: TGTGCCATCAGTGATCCCAGGGTTTCGCACGAGCAGTACTTC.

This clonotype was observed a few times. The CDR3 loop reads CASSYSGRRNEQFF. The CDR3 region has the DNA TGTGCCAGCAGTTATTCGGGGCGGCGCAATGAGCAGTTCTTC. The rearrangement joins TRBV6-5 to TRBJ2-1, with D possibly being TRBD1 or TRBD2 (5 bases each). The V gene's germline CDR1 is MNHEY and CDR2 SVGAGI. This CDR3 region has 14 residues. V dropped 3 bases and J dropped 6 bases, with 12 bases sitting between them.

The sample holds one count of this clonotype. V usage is TRBV20-1 and J usage is TRBJ1-5, with TRBD1 as a possible D gene (6 bases). The germline CDR1 and CDR2 sequences are DFQATT and SNEGSKA (reference sequence). Trimming stripped 3 bases from V and 5 bases from J, with 14 bases between. There are 14 residues in the CDR3. This CDR3 is CSASRRGRDQPQHF. The CDR3 DNA reads as TGCAGTGCTAGCCGCAGGGGAAGGGATCAGCCCCAGCATTTT.

The gene calls are TRBV7-9 and TRBJ2-7; D uncertain. The CDR3 is 14 amino acids. Germline CDR1 and CDR2: SEHNR and FQNEAQ (reference sequence). Trimming shortened V by 5 bases and J by 3 bases, and 14 bases separated the two germline ends. CDR3 sequence (DNA): TGTGCCAGCAGCCCACCGGGCCCACGCTACGAGCAGTACTTC. It translates to CASSPPGPRYEQYF.

The V gene is TRBV5-1, the J gene TRBJ1-1; no clear D gene. Trimming removed 0 bases from V and 0 bases from J, with 6 bases in between. Looked up from germline, CDR1 is SGHRS and CDR2 is YFSETQ. CDR3 size: 14 residues. CDR3 amino acids: CASSLVSMNTEAFF. The DNA of the CDR3 is TGCGCCAGCAGCTTGGTCAGCATGAACACTGAAGCTTTCTTT.

This clonotype was picked up a small number of times. V and J are TRBV7-3 and TRBJ2-3, with TRBD2 identical over 8 bases. Germline V lookup: CDR1 SGHTA, CDR2 FQGTGA. The CDR3 spans 15 residues. Trimming removed 7 bases from V and 0 bases from J; junction bases left unmatched: 6. The CDR3 here is CASTSGGLSTDTQYF. The CDR3 region has the DNA TGTGCCAGCACCTCGGGGGGGCTGAGCACAGATACGCAGTATTTT. Supplemented by reference TRBV7-3 and TRBJ2-3, the full variable domain reads GAGVSQTPSNKVTEKGKYVELRCDPISGHTALYWYRQSLGQGPEFLIYFQGTGAADDSGLPNDRFFAVRPEGSVSTLKIQRTERGDSAVYLCASTSGGLSTDTQYFGPGTRLTVL.

The genes are TRBV6-1 and TRBJ2-5; 13 nucleotides line up with TRBD2. The J call is doubtful: the DNA matches TRBJ2-1 better. This CDR3 spans 17 amino acids. Per the germline V gene, CDR1 is MNHNS and CDR2 is SASEGT. DNA of the CDR3: TGTGCCAGCAGTCCCCGGGGACTAGCGGGGAAGACGGAGACCCAGTTCTTC. It codes for CASSPRGLAGKTETQFF.

The V and J genes are TRBV20-1 and TRBJ2-3, with TRBD2 identical over 10 bases. V lost 4 bases and J lost 10; bases outside the gene matches: 14. CDR1 is DFQATT and CDR2 is SNEGSKA in the germline V gene (reference sequence). The CDR3 contains 15 residues. Here the CDR3 DNA reads TGCAGTGCTATGAGCGGGGGGGCTGCGGGGTCGGCGCAGTATTTT. This codes for CSAMSGGAAGSAQYF.

V is TRBV6-5 and J is TRBJ2-5; D might be TRBD2 (5 bases). V was shortened by 0 bases and J by 4 bases, with 15 bases between the two germline ends. There are 16 residues in the CDR3. The V gene's germline CDR1 is MNHEY and CDR2 SVGAGI. In DNA, the CDR3 is TGTGCCAGCAGTTACTCGTATCCCCCCGAGGGAGAGACCCAGTACTTC. It translates to CASSYSYPPEGETQYF.

This clonotype was seen a handful of times. The chain carries TRBV9 and TRBJ2-7, with D perhaps matching TRBD1 (5 bases). Trimming pared 0 bases from V and 0 bases from J, leaving 13 bases between. Per germline, CDR1 SGDLS and CDR2 YYNGEE. CDR3 length: 16 residues. The CDR3 DNA is TGTGCCAGCAGCGTAGGAGCAGGGCGAGACTCCTACGAGCAGTACTTC. Encoded protein: CASSVGAGRDSYEQYF.

The chain is built from TRBV20-1 and TRBJ2-1; either TRBD1 or TRBD2 may fit D (7 bases each). The CDR3 loop spans 16 amino acids. The germline V gene encodes CDR1 DFQATT and CDR2 SNEGSKA (reference sequence). Trimming took off 7 bases at V and 4 bases at J, with 23 bases between the two ends. DNA of the CDR3: TGCAGTGTTATCGACAGGGAGGGTAAAATTTACAATGAGCAGTTCTTC. Protein product: CSVIDREGKIYNEQFF.

The chain carries TRBV2 and TRBJ2-1; either TRBD1 or TRBD2 may supply D (6 bases each). Per the germline V gene, CDR1 is SNHLY and CDR2 is FYNNEI. Trimming took 4 bases from V and 3 from J, leaving 13 bases between them. CDR3 length equals 15 residues. The CDR3 loop is CASSGRGGVYNEQFF. In DNA, the CDR3 is TGTGCCAGCAGTGGCAGGGGAGGTGTCTACAATGAGCAGTTCTTC.

This clonotype was recorded a few times. The chain joins TRBV15 to TRBJ2-3, with 8 bases lining up with TRBD1. Losses at the gene ends were 4 bases for V and 0 bases for J; bases not matched to a gene: 6. CDR3 size: 16 residues. Germline values: CDR1 LNHNV, CDR2 YYDKDF (reference sequence). DNA for the CDR3: TGTGCCACCAGCACCTCATGGACAGGGAGCACAGATACGCAGTATTTT. Translation: CATSTSWTGSTDTQYF.

This clonotype was found a few times. The J gene is TRBJ1-4, the V gene TRBV5-5; the D gene is possibly TRBD1 (6 bases). Germline V gene data show CDR1 as SGHKS and CDR2 as YYEKEE (reference sequence). V shed 2 bases and J shed 3 bases, with 11 bases lying between them. CDR3 size: 15 residues. The CDR3 sequence: CASSFWGQANEKLFF. CDR3 coding DNA: TGTGCCAGCAGCTTTTGGGGGCAGGCTAATGAAAAACTGTTTTTT.

This clonotype was recorded many times. This sequence joins TRBV12-3 or TRBV12-4 and TRBJ2-7; the match to TRBD1 covers 7 bases. This CDR3 contains 13 residues. The J segment lost 2 bases and the V segment lost 6 bases, leaving 4 bases of the junction unmatched. CDR3 sequence reads: CASSPGQTYEQYF. The CDR3 coding sequence is TGTGCCAGCAGCCCGGGACAGACCTACGAGCAGTACTTC.

The CDR3 nucleotides read TGCAGTGCTGTGCCCGGGACAGGGATGGATGAGCAGTTCTTC. Protein sequence: CSAVPGTGMDEQFF. The genes are TRBV20-1 and TRBJ2-1; 9 bases align to TRBD1. Germline V gene sequence: CDR1 DFQATT, CDR2 SNEGSKA (reference sequence). V shed 5 bases, J shed 8 bases, and the junction held 10 bases outside the gene matches. The CDR3 loop spans 14 amino acids.

The V call is TRBV20-1, the J call TRBJ2-5; 10 nucleotides align to TRBD1. The germline V gene encodes CDR1 DFQATT and CDR2 SNEGSKA (reference sequence). This CDR3 comprises 15 residues. The V and J ends lost 2 bases and 5 bases, in that order; junction bases with no gene match: 8. CDR3 protein: CSARTGTGAGETQYF. CDR3 sequence (DNA): TGCAGTGCTAGAACCGGGACAGGGGCGGGGGAGACCCAGTACTTC.